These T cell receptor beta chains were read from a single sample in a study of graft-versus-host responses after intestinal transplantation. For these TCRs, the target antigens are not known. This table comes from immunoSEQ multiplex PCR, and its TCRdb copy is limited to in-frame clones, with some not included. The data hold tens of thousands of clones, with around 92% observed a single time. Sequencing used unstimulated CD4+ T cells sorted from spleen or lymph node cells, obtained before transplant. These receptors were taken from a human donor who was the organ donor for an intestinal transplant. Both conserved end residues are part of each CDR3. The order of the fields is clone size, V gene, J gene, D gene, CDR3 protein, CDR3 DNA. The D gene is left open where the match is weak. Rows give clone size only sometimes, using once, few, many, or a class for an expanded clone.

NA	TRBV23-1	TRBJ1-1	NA	CASSQSRQGTEAFF	TGCGCCAGCAGTCAATCGCGGCAGGGGACTGAAGCTTTCTTT
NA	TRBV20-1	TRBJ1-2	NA	CSAQVRRGYTF	TGCAGTGCCCAGGTCAGGAGGGGCTACACCTTC
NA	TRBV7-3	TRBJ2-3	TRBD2	CASSRSGSQYTQYF	TGTGCCAGCAGCCGTAGCGGGAGTCAGTATACGCAGTATTTT
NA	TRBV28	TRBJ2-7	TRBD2	CASSLSRGLAGNSYEQYF	TGTGCCAGCAGTTTAAGTCGGGGACTAGCGGGAAATTCCTACGAGCAGTACTTC
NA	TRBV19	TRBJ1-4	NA	CASSIAGSTNEKLFF	TGTGCCAGTAGTATAGCAGGGTCAACTAATGAAAAACTGTTTTTT
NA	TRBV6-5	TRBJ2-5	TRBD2	CASSYPSTSGQETQYF	TGTGCCAGCAGTTACCCCTCGACTAGCGGGCAAGAGACCCAGTACTTC
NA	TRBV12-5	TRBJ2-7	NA	CASALGGGPYEQYF	TGTGCTAGTGCCCTCGGCGGGGGCCCCTACGAGCAGTACTTC
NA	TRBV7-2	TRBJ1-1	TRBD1	CASSLRQGGTEAFF	TGTGCCAGCAGCCTCCGGCAGGGGGGCACTGAAGCTTTCTTT
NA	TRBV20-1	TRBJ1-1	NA	CSAPINTEAFF	TGCAGTGCCCCCATCAACACTGAAGCTTTCTTT
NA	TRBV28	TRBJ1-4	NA	CASSFGVTNEKLFF	TGTGCCAGCAGTTTCGGGGTAACTAATGAAAAACTGTTTTTT
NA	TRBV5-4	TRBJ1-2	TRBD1	CASSPQDRSYGYTF	TGTGCCAGCAGCCCCCAGGACAGGTCCTATGGCTACACCTTC
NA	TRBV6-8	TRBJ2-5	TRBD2	CASRGLAGVGQETQYF	TGTGCCAGCAGGGGACTAGCGGGAGTAGGGCAAGAGACCCAGTACTTC
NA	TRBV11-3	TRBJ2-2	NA	CASSTNRGELFF	TGTGCCAGCAGCACTAACAGGGGGGAGCTGTTTTTT
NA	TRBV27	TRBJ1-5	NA	CASSFGGSYSNQPQHF	TGTGCCAGCAGTTTCGGAGGGTCATATAGCAATCAGCCCCAGCATTTT
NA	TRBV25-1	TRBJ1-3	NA	CASSEGGRNTIYF	TGTGCCAGCAGTGAAGGCGGAAGGAACACCATATATTTT
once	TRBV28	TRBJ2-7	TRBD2	CASSFPRPSGSHEQYF	TGTGCCAGCAGTTTCCCTCGGCCTAGCGGGAGCCACGAGCAGTACTTC
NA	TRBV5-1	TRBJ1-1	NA	CASSLQGNTEAFF	TGCGCCAGCAGCTTACAGGGGAACACTGAAGCTTTCTTT
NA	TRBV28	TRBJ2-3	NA	CASTEIGRGSTDTQYF	TGTGCCAGCACGGAAATTGGGCGGGGAAGCACAGATACGCAGTATTTT
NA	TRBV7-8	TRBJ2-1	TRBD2	CASSLVEAGGPNEQFF	TGTGCCAGCAGCTTAGTAGAGGCGGGAGGGCCCAATGAGCAGTTCTTC
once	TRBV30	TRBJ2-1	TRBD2	CAWSLGLVNEQFF	TGTGCCTGGAGTCTCGGACTAGTCAATGAGCAGTTCTTC
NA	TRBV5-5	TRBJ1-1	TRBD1	CASTTPTGTGGGTEAFF	TGTGCCAGCACCACACCAACCGGGACAGGGGGCGGCACTGAAGCTTTCTTT
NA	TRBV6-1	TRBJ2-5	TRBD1	CASSEAATGVIRETQYF	TGTGCCAGCAGTGAAGCCGCGACAGGGGTGATTCGGGAGACCCAGTACTTC
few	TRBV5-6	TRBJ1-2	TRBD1	CASSFGTGVYGYTF	TGTGCCAGCAGCTTTGGGACAGGGGTCTATGGCTACACCTTC
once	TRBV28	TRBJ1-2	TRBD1	CASSPEDRVLYGYTF	TGTGCCAGCTCCCCTGAGGACAGGGTTTTGTATGGCTACACCTTC
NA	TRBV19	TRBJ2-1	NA	CASSSGLAYNEQFF	TGTGCCAGTAGCTCGGGACTGGCCTACAATGAGCAGTTCTTC
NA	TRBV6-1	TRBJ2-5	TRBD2	CASGTSGRETQYF	TGTGCCAGCGGGACTAGCGGGAGGGAGACCCAGTACTTC
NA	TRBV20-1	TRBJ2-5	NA	CSAIGEETQYF	TGCAGTGCTATCGGGGAAGAGACCCAGTACTTC
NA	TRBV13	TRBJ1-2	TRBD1	CASRQTGQAIVYGYTF	TGTGCCAGCAGGCAAACCGGACAGGCGATAGTCTATGGCTACACCTTC
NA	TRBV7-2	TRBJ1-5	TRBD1	CASSLQGAGDQPQHF	TGTGCCAGCAGTTTACAGGGGGCCGGGGATCAGCCCCAGCATTTT
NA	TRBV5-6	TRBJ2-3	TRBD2	CASSPRGDSGVTDTQYF	TGTGCCAGCAGCCCCCGAGGGGATAGCGGGGTCACAGATACGCAGTATTTT
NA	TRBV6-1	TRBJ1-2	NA	CASSELSRVTGYTF	TGTGCCAGCAGTGAACTCAGCAGGGTAACTGGCTACACCTTC
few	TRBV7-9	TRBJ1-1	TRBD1	CASSLQGGHTEAFF	TGTGCCAGCAGCCTACAGGGGGGGCACACTGAAGCTTTCTTT
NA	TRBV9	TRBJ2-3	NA	CASSPIGFSTDTQYF	TGTGCCAGCAGTCCTATCGGGTTCAGCACAGATACGCAGTATTTT
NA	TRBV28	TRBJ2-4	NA	CASSPDSDALAKNIQYF	TGTGCCAGCAGTCCCGACAGCGATGCTCTAGCCAAAAACATTCAGTACTTC
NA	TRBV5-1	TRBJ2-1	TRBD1	CASSLGDRGRNEQFF	TGCGCCAGCAGCTTGGGGGACAGGGGGCGCAATGAGCAGTTCTTC
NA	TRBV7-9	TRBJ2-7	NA	CASSLPLAGYEQYF	TGTGCCAGCAGCTTACCTCTAGCCGGGTACGAGCAGTACTTC
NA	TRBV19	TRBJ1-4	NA	CASSQGFPDEKLFF	TGTGCCAGTAGCCAGGGATTCCCGGACGAAAAACTGTTTTTT
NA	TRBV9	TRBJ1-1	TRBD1	CASSRTGMNTEAFF	TGTGCCTCCAGTCGGACAGGGATGAACACTGAAGCTTTCTTT
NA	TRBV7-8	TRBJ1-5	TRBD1	CASSLDRVNQPQHF	TGTGCCAGCAGCCTAGACAGGGTAAATCAGCCCCAGCATTTT
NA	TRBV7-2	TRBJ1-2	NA	CASSLVEGPSGYTF	TGTGCCAGCAGCTTAGTGGAGGGACCGTCTGGCTACACCTTC
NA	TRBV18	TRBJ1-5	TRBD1	CASSPGQGNQPQHF	TGTGCCAGCTCACCGGGACAGGGCAATCAGCCCCAGCATTTT
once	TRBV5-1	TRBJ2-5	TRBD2	CASSLAAGGTETQYF	TGCGCCAGCAGCTTGGCCGCGGGAGGAACGGAGACCCAGTACTTC
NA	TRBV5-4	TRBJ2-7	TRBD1	CASSGTGDYEQYF	TGTGCCAGCAGCGGGACAGGAGATTACGAGCAGTACTTC
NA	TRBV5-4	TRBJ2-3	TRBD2	CASARKAGTSTDTQYF	TGTGCCAGCGCCAGGAAAGCGGGGACTAGCACAGATACGCAGTATTTT
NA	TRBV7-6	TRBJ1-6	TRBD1	CASSLLGTGRSPLHF	TGTGCCAGCAGCCTACTCGGGACAGGGCGTTCACCCCTCCACTTT
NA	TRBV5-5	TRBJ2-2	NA	CASSLFKGENANTGELFF	TGTGCCAGCAGCTTGTTTAAGGGGGAAAACGCGAACACCGGGGAGCTGTTTTTT
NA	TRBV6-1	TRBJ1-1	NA	CASSGPRLHTEAFF	TGTGCCAGCAGTGGGCCCAGGCTACACACTGAAGCTTTCTTT
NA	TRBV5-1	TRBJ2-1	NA	CASSFRDTSSYNEQFF	TGCGCCAGCAGCTTCCGGGACACTAGCTCCTACAATGAGCAGTTCTTC
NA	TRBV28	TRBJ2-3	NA	CASSSPGHTDTQYF	TGTGCCAGCAGTTCACCGGGACACACAGATACGCAGTATTTT
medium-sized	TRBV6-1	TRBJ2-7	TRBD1	CASSGSIRGTGSPYEQYF	TGTGCCAGCAGTGGGAGTATAAGAGGGACAGGGAGTCCCTACGAGCAGTACTTC